The TCR beta chain under discussion was sequenced for a study of T cell responses to AZD1222 COVID-19 vaccine. Repertoires were generated with immunoSEQ multiplex PCR, while TCRdb's copy carries only in-frame clones and drops some. The sample includes 100,000 to 150,000 clones, roughly nine tenths of them seen just once. The sample consisted of peripheral blood, taken on day 0 of AZD1222 vaccination. This receptor was obtained from an adult in good health.

The CDR3 nucleotides are TGTGCCAGCAGACGGGACAGTGGGAGCCACTGGGAGCAGTTCTTC. Translation gives CASRRDSGSHWEQFF. The chain combines TRBV6-5 with TRBJ2-1, with TRBD1 matching over 7 bases. Germline V gives CDR1 MNHEY, CDR2 SVGAGI. V was clipped by 6 bases and J by 10 bases; unmatched bases: 15. The CDR3 spans 15 residues.